The 5 T cell receptor beta chains given below trace back to one sample, sequenced in a study of shared clonotypes between healthy human individuals. Clones were sequenced by immunoSEQ multiplex PCR, and TCRdb holds only the in-frame ones, with some missing. The data show hundreds of thousands of clones, roughly 95% seen once. Sample: naive CD4+ T cells sorted from blood. Subset denoted: CD45RA+ positively selected. These receptors were obtained from a woman in her 30s in good health.

This chain links TRBV7-9 with TRBJ2-5; D perhaps matches TRBD1 (5 bases). Germline lookup yields CDR1 SEHNR and CDR2 FQNEAQ (reference sequence). Trimming cost V 5 bases and J 2 bases, with 9 bases left between them. This CDR3 is 13 amino acids long. CDR3 residues: CASSTGQQETQYF. The CDR3 DNA follows: TGTGCCAGCAGCACCGGACAACAAGAGACCCAGTACTTC.

The chain has TRBV6-5 and TRBJ1-2; tentatively, D is TRBD1 (6 bases). The germline V gene has CDR1 MNHEY and CDR2 SVGAGI. V lost 0 bases and J 3 bases, leaving 11 bases between the germline ends. The CDR3 has 15 residues. CDR3 protein: CASSYSSRGHYGYTF. CDR3 sequence (DNA): TGTGCCAGCAGTTACTCATCCCGGGGGCACTATGGCTACACCTTC.

The gene calls are TRBV5-1 and TRBJ2-1, with D possibly matching TRBD2 (5 bases). Germline CDR1 is SGHRS and CDR2 is YFSETQ. Trimming cost V 2 bases and J 0 bases, with 18 bases left between them. This CDR3 is 18 amino acids long. The CDR3 protein is CASSFPLAPVFSYNEQFF. The CDR3 DNA is TGCGCCAGCAGCTTCCCGTTAGCGCCAGTGTTCTCCTACAATGAGCAGTTCTTC. The full variable domain, rest sourced from reference TRBV5-1 and TRBJ2-1, is KAGVTQTPRYLIKTRGQQVTLSCSPISGHRSVSWYQQTPGQGLQFLFEYFSETQRNKGNFPGRFSGRQFSNSRSEMNVSTLELGDSALYLCASSFPLAPVFSYNEQFFGPGTRLTVL.

The rearrangement joins TRBV4-2 to TRBJ2-3; D is tentatively TRBD1 or TRBD2 (6 bases each). Per germline, CDR1 LGHNA and CDR2 YNFKEQ. The CDR3 consists of 14 residues. Trimming stripped 4 bases from V and 8 bases from J, with 16 bases between. DNA of the CDR3: TGTGCCAGCAGCCCACGGGGGCGTCAGGGTACGCAGTATTTT. It codes for CASSPRGRQGTQYF.

The rearrangement links TRBV28 to TRBJ2-7; TRBD2 agrees at 7 bases. V shed 4 bases, J shed 0 bases, and the junction held 12 bases outside the gene matches. This CDR3 contains 17 residues. Looked up from germline, CDR1 is MDHEN and CDR2 is SYDVKM. CDR3 residues: CASSSPGTTKSSYEQYF. The CDR3 DNA sequence: TGTGCCAGCAGTTCCCCCGGGACTACCAAGAGCTCCTACGAGCAGTACTTC.